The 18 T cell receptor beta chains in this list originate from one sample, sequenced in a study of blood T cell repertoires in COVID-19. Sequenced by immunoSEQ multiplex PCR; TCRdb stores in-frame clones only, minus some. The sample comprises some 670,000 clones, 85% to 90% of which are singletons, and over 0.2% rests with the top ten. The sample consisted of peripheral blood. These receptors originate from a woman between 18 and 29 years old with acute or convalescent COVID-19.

This CDR3 reads CASSVGDRGRTEAFF. The CDR3 nucleotides read TGCGCCAGCAGCGTCGGAGACAGGGGGCGGACTGAAGCTTTCTTT. This sequence joins TRBV5-1 and TRBJ1-1; 10 bases fit TRBD1. Trimming removed 4 bases from V and 5 bases from J; junction bases left unmatched: 8. The CDR3 runs 15 residues. In germline, CDR1 is SGHRS, CDR2 YFSETQ.

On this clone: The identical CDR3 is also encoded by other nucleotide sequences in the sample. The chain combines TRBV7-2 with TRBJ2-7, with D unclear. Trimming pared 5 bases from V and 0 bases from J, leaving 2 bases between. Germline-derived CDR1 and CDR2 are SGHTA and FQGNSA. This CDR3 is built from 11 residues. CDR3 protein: CASSRSYEQYF. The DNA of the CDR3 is TGTGCCAGCAGCCGCTCCTACGAGCAGTACTTC.

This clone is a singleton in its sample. The DNA of the CDR3 is TGTGCCAGCAGCGTGGGGACACCGAATTCACCCCTCCACTTT. As protein: CASSVGTPNSPLHF. The chain carries TRBV9 and TRBJ1-6; maybe TRBD1 (6 bases). The CDR3 extends over 14 amino acids. Between the trimmed V and J ends, which lost 2 bases and 7 bases, there was a span of 10 bases. Germline V lookup: CDR1 SGDLS, CDR2 YYNGEE.

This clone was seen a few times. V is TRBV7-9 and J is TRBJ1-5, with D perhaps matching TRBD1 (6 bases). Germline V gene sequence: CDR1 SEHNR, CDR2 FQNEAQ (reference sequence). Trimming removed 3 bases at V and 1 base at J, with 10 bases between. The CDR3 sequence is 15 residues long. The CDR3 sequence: CASSLGDRSNQPQHF. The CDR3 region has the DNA TGTGCCAGCAGCTTGGGAGACAGGAGCAATCAGCCCCAGCATTTT.

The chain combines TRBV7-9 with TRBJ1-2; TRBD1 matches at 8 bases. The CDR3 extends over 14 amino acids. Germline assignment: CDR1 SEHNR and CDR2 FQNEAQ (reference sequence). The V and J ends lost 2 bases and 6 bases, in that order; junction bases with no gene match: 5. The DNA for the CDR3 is TGTGCCAGCAGCTTACCGGGACAGGCGGATGGCTACACCTTC. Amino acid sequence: CASSLPGQADGYTF.

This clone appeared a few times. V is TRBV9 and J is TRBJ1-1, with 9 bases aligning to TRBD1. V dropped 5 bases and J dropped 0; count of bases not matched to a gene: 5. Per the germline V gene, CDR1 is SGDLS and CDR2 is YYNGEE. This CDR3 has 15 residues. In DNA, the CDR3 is TGTGCCAGCAGGCCCGGGACAGGGTTGAACACTGAAGCTTTCTTT. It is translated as CASRPGTGLNTEAFF.

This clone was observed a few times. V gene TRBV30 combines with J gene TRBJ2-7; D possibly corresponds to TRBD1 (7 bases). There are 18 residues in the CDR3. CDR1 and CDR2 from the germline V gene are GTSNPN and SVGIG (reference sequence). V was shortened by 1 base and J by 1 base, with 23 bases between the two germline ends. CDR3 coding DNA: TGTGCCTGGAGTGGCAAGACAGGGAGGCAAACCAATTCCTACGAGCAGTACTTC. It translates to CAWSGKTGRQTNSYEQYF.

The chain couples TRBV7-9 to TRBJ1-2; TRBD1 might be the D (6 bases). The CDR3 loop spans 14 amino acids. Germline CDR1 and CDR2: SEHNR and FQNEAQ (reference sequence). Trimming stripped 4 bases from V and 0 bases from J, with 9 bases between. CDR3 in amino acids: CASSSSGANYGYTF. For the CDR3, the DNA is TGTGCCAGCAGCTCCTCAGGGGCTAACTATGGCTACACCTTC.

CDR3 DNA: TGCGCCAGCAGCCAAGATCCCTATTTGGGCAACGAGCAGTTCTTC. As protein: CASSQDPYLGNEQFF. The rearrangement joins TRBV4-3 to TRBJ2-1; no clear D gene. Trimming pared 0 bases from V and 10 bases from J, leaving 16 bases between. This CDR3 spans 15 amino acids. The germline gives CDR1 LGHNA, CDR2 YSLEER.

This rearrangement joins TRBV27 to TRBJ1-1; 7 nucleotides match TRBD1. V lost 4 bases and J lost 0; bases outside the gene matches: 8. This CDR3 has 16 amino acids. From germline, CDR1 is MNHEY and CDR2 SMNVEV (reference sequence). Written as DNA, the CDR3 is TGTGCCAGCAGTTCGGCAGGGGGATGGATGAACACTGAAGCTTTCTTT. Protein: CASSSAGGWMNTEAFF.

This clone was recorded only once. The CDR3 protein is CSVGERQGLYEQYF. Here the CDR3 DNA reads TGCAGCGTTGGGGAAAGACAGGGACTTTACGAGCAGTACTTC. The V gene is TRBV29-1, the J gene TRBJ2-7; weak D call: TRBD1 (7 bases). V lost 4 bases and J 4 bases, leaving 17 bases between the germline ends. The length of the CDR3 is 14 residues. Germline CDR1 and CDR2: SQVTM and ANQGSEA.

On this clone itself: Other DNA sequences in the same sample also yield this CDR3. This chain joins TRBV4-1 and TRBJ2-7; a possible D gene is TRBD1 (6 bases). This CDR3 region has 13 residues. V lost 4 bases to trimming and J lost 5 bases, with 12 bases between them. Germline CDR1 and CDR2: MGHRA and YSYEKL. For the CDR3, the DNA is TGCGCCAGCAGCCCCGGTGGGGGCCACGAGCAGTACTTC. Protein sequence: CASSPGGGHEQYF.

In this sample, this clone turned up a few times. CDR3 amino acids: CASSYRYYSSGNTIYF. CDR3 sequence (DNA): TGTGCCAGCAGTTACCGCTACTACTCTTCTGGAAACACCATATATTTT. The chain employs TRBV6-6 and TRBJ1-3; D remains unclear. Germline-derived CDR1 and CDR2 are MNHNY and SVGAGI (reference sequence). The CDR3 runs to 16 residues. V gave up 2 bases and J gave up 1 base, with 12 bases separating them.

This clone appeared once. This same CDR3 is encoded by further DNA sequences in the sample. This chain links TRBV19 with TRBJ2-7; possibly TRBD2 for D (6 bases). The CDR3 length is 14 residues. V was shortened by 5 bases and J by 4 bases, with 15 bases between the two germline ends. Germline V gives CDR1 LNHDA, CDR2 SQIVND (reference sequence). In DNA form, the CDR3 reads TGTGCCAGTAGTCCGGGGACGGGGACTTACGAGCAGTACTTC. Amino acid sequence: CASSPGTGTYEQYF.

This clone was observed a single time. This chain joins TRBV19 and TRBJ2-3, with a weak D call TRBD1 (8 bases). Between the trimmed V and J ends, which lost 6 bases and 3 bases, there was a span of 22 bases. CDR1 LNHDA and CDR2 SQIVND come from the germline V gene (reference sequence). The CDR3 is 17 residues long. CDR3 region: CASRIGRTGKLTDTQYF. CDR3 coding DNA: TGTGCCAGTAGGATCGGGAGGACAGGGAAATTGACAGATACGCAGTATTTT.

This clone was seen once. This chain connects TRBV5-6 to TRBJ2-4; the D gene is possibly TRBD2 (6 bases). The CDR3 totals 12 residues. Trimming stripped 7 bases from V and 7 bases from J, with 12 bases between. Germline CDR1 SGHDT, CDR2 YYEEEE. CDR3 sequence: CASGLRENIQYF. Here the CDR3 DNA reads TGTGCCAGCGGTCTACGGGAGAACATTCAGTACTTC.

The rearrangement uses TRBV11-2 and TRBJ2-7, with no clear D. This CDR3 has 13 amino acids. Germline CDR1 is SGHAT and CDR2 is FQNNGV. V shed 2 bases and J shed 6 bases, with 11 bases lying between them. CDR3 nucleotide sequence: TGTGCCAGCAGCTTAACTACTATGGGCGAGCAGTACTTC. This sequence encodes CASSLTTMGEQYF.

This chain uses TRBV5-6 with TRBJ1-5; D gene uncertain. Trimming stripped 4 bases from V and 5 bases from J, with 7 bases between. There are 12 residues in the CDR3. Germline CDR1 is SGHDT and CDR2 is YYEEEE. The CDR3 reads CASSVIDQPQHF. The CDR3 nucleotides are TGTGCCAGCAGCGTGATAGATCAGCCCCAGCATTTT.